The 11 T cell receptor beta chains listed next were all sequenced from one sample in a study of CD8+ T cells in alopecia areata. Extracted from the samples, RNA was reverse transcribed into cDNA to serve as the sequencing template. Using immunoSEQ multiplex PCR, the repertoire was profiled, and TCRdb retains in-frame clones only, with some absent. The table has 90,000 to 100,000 clones, about two fifths seen once. Sequenced material: CD4+ T cells sorted from blood. The receptor set was obtained from a human donor with alopecia areata.

The chain uses TRBV27 and TRBJ1-1, with D uncertain. From germline, CDR1 is MNHEY and CDR2 SMNVEV (reference sequence). The CDR3 is 13 amino acids. Between the trimmed V and J ends, which lost 2 bases and 7 bases, there was a span of 11 bases. CDR3 in DNA: TGTGCCAGCAGTTTAAGGCAGCCTTTTGAAGCTTTCTTT. This gives the protein CASSLRQPFEAFF.

The V call is TRBV27, the J call TRBJ2-3; unclear D gene. The germline gives CDR1 MNHEY, CDR2 SMNVEV (reference sequence). The CDR3 is 13 amino acids. The V end lost 4 bases, the J end lost 5 bases, and 10 bases lay between the germline ends. CDR3 nucleotides: TGTGCCAGCAGTTCTCGACTGGAAGATACGCAGTATTTT. Translating it yields CASSSRLEDTQYF.

The V call is TRBV5-1, the J call TRBJ2-2, with D perhaps matching TRBD1 (5 bases). This CDR3 is 16 amino acids long. The V end lost 3 bases, the J end lost 5 bases, and 17 bases lay between the germline ends. Germline-derived CDR1 and CDR2 are SGHRS and YFSETQ. The CDR3 region has the DNA TGCGCCAGCAGCTACCAGGGTATCTCTCCGACCGGGGAGCTGTTTTTT. Protein: CASSYQGISPTGELFF.

This clone was counted only a few times. The V gene is TRBV30, the J gene TRBJ2-1, with 13 bases aligning to TRBD2. The CDR3 length is 14 residues. J lost 8 bases, V lost 5 bases, and 6 bases had no gene match. Germline CDR1 reads GTSNPN; CDR2 reads SVGIG (reference sequence). CDR3: CAWLLAGGPYEQFF. The CDR3 bases are TGTGCCTGGCTACTAGCGGGAGGGCCCTATGAGCAGTTCTTC.

The CDR3 is CSVVAPPNTGELFF. CDR3 in DNA: TGCAGCGTTGTTGCTCCGCCGAACACCGGGGAGCTGTTTTTT. This sequence joins TRBV29-1 and TRBJ2-2; unclear D gene. The V end was cut by 4 bases, the J end by 0 bases, with 9 bases between. The CDR3 is 14 amino acids. The V gene's germline CDR1 is SQVTM and CDR2 ANQGSEA.

The chain uses TRBV30 and TRBJ2-2; 7 nucleotides align to TRBD1. This CDR3 is 16 amino acids long. With V trimmed by 1 base and J by 7 bases, 12 bases remained unmatched. Germline V gives CDR1 GTSNPN, CDR2 SVGIG (reference sequence). CDR3 loop: CAWSGTGVRQGGELFF. CDR3 bases: TGTGCCTGGAGTGGGACAGGTGTTAGGCAAGGCGGGGAGCTGTTTTTT.

V and J are TRBV11-2 and TRBJ2-7; the match to TRBD1 covers 9 bases. Trimming at V came to 0 bases and at J to 7 bases, leaving 7 bases not matched to a gene. This CDR3 spans 15 amino acids. Germline loops: CDR1 SGHAT, CDR2 FQNNGV. DNA of the CDR3: TGTGCCAGCAGCTTAGATAGAAACAGGGGGCATGAGCAGTACTTC. Its protein product is CASSLDRNRGHEQYF.

This clone was seen a handful of times. The V call is TRBV19, the J call TRBJ2-7, with a tentative D call TRBD2 (6 bases). The V gene lost 5 bases and the J gene lost 4 bases, with 6 bases spanning the gap. Germline V gene lookup returns CDR1 LNHDA and CDR2 SQIVND (reference sequence). CDR3 size: 11 residues. CDR3 amino acids: CASSGGYEQYF. The CDR3 bases are TGTGCCAGTAGTGGAGGGTACGAGCAGTACTTC.

This rearrangement joins TRBV7-9 to TRBJ1-1, with 12 bases fitting TRBD1. Trimming at V came to 0 bases and at J to 6 bases, leaving 5 bases not matched to a gene. From germline, CDR1 is SEHNR and CDR2 FQNEAQ (reference sequence). This CDR3 comprises 16 residues. DNA of the CDR3: TGTGCCAGCAGCTTAGCTGGGACAGGGGGCGCCTCTGAAGCTTTCTTT. Translation gives CASSLAGTGGASEAFF. The variable domain in full, completed from reference TRBV7-9 and TRBJ1-1, reads DTGVSQNPRHKITKRGQNVTFRCDPISEHNRLYWYRQTLGQGPEFLTYFQNEAQLEKSRLLSDRFSAERPKGSFSTLEIQRTEQGDSAMYLCASSLAGTGGASEAFFGQGTRLTVV.

For the CDR3, the DNA is TGCAGCTCCGTTCGGGGGGCGCGCCAAGAGACCCAGTACTTC. It translates to CSSVRGARQETQYF. This chain links TRBV29-1 with TRBJ2-5, with D perhaps TRBD2 (7 bases). V was clipped by 8 bases and J by 1 base, with 17 bases between them. The CDR3 has 14 amino acids. Germline CDR1 is SQVTM and CDR2 is ANQGSEA.

The gene calls are TRBV6-5 and TRBJ2-1; D gene uncertain. CDR3 size: 14 residues. Germline-derived CDR1 and CDR2 are MNHEY and SVGAGI. The germline V and J ends were trimmed by 8 bases and 6 bases, with 17 bases remaining between them. Written as DNA, the CDR3 is TGTGCCAGCCGAACCCTGGCAGACCCCAATGAGCAGTTCTTC. As protein: CASRTLADPNEQFF.